This T cell receptor beta chain was recovered during a study of blood T cell repertoires in COVID-19. Looking at the study overall: Italy, Spain and the United States were the sources of the convalescent and acute COVID-19 samples.

This CDR3 has 15 residues. Per germline, CDR1 SGHKS and CDR2 YYEKEE (reference sequence). Unmatched junction bases numbered 8, after V lost 1 base and J lost 6 bases. Per the study methods: Using reference gene primer amplification, nucleated cell counts were estimated. Assay: immunoSEQ multiplex PCR; the TCRdb copy retains only in-frame clones and omits some. That table gives V, J and clone size, and the DNA gave D and trimming. The sample lists tens of thousands of clones; approximately 90% were seen once. Sequenced: peripheral blood. The TCR sequence derives from a human donor in a cohort sampled during active COVID-19. The J gene is TRBJ2-3, the V gene TRBV5-5; 7 bases are shared with TRBD1. The CDR3 protein is CASSLYGTATDTQYF. CDR3 DNA: TGTGCCAGCAGCTTGTACGGGACAGCGACGGATACGCAGTATTTT.